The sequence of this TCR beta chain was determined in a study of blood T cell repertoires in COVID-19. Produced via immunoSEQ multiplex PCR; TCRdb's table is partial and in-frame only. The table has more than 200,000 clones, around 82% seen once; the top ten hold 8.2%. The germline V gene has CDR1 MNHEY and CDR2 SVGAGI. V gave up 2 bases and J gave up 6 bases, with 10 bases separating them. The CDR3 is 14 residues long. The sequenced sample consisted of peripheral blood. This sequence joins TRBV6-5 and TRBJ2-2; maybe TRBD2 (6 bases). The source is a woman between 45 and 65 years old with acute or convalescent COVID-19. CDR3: CASSYGEAAGELFF. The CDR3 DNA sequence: TGTGCCAGCAGTTACGGGGAGGCGGCCGGGGAGCTGTTTTTT.